This TCR beta chain was sequenced in a study of siplizumab effects on memory and regulatory T cells. Whole-study findings and limits: Naive T cell populations appeared to exhibit greater diversity than memory cells and appeared to be major alloresponse contributors. Unstimulated subsets were the mapping target of only a minor fraction of alloreactive clones. Roughly 75-95% of dividing CD4+ or CD8+ clones were without an attributable naive or memory phenotype. Researchers did not confirm the suppressive function of proliferating Tregs from siplizumab cultures.

As concerns this clone: Its specificity is not known.

V was pared by 1 base and J by 2 bases, with 8 bases between. The CDR3 loop spans 13 amino acids. The germline gives CDR1 SQVTM, CDR2 ANQGSEA. Profiled with immunoSEQ multiplex PCR; TCRdb holds only in-frame clones, not every one. Among over 85,000 clones listed, roughly 96% were seen once. The rearrangement links TRBV29-1 to TRBJ1-1; D remains unclear. Sequencing input: naive CD4+ T cells sorted from blood. This TCR derives from a human donor in good health. The CDR3 DNA sequence: TGCAGCGTTGAAGTACAGCCCAACACTGAAGCTTTCTTT. Translating it yields CSVEVQPNTEAFF.